This T cell receptor beta chain was profiled in a study of T cells in women clearing cervical HPV infection. In the study overall: Controls gave blood once infection was undetectable; cases at lesion identification.

All donors had a single incident cervical HPV16 infection, not prevalent. The CDR3 extends over 18 amino acids. With 4 bases clipped from V and 4 bases from J, the junction kept 12 bases outside the gene matches. Germline lookup yields CDR1 SGHVS and CDR2 FQNEAQ. Study-wide results and limits: It is unknown whether associations predate infection; no effector/memory or HPV-specific sorting.

Sequencing was performed with immunoSEQ multiplex PCR; in TCRdb, only in-frame clones are kept and a portion is missing. This listing includes more than 20,000 clones. To note about this clone: Its specificity is not known. The read ends 3 residues before the CDR3 terminus; that terminus is restored from the germline J gene.

This clonotype was obtained from a woman between 18 and 75 years old with a cervical HPV16 infection that either progressed to CIN3+ or cleared (not recorded which). The genes are TRBV7-8 and TRBJ2-2, with 10 positions matching TRBD1. Sequenced input: blood buffy coat. The sequenced part of the CDR3 DNA is TGTGCCAGCAGCTCGGGACAGGGGAGACACCAAATCACCGGGGAG. It encodes CASSSGQGRHQITGE. The full CDR3 sequence reads CASSSGQGRHQITGELFF.